These 10 T cell receptor beta chains came from one sample sequenced in a study of T cells in women clearing cervical HPV infection. Only in-frame clones appear in the TCRdb table, and some are missing; sequencing was by immunoSEQ multiplex PCR. This table holds about 36,000 clones. The specimen was blood buffy coat. Receptors originate from a woman between 18 and 70 years old with a cervical HPV16 infection that either progressed to CIN3+ or cleared (not recorded which).

A remark on this clone: The DNA ends 3 residues before the CDR3 does, and the rest of the CDR3 is filled in from the germline J gene. This chain connects TRBV30 to TRBJ1-1; weak D call: TRBD1 (5 bases). Germline loops: CDR1 GTSNPN, CDR2 SVGIG (reference sequence). Trimming cost V 1 base and J 3 bases, with 12 bases left between them. The CDR3 consists of 14 residues. CDR3 sequence: CAWSAGDRDTEAFF. Incomplete CDR3 DNA: TGTGCCTGGAGTGCGGGGGATCGTGACACTGAA.

The sequenced part of the CDR3 DNA is TGTGCCAGCAGCACATCGGAGGGTTTGTGGGGC. Protein: CASSTSEGLWG. The entire CDR3 sequence reads CASSTSEGLWGYTF. The chain has TRBV13 and TRBJ1-2; no firm D call. The CDR3 goes on 3 residues after the read ends, and that part is filled in from the germline J gene. The CDR3 is 14 amino acids. CDR1 and CDR2 from the germline V gene are PRHDT and FYEKMQ (reference sequence). Full variable domain (missing parts from reference TRBV13 and TRBJ1-2): AAGVIQSPRHLIKEKRETATLKCYPIPRHDTVYWYQQGPGQDPQFLISFYEKMQSDKGSIPDRFSAQQFSDYHSELNMSSLELGDSALYFCASSTSEGLWGYTFGSGTRLTVV.

Remarks on this clone: Read sequence stops 3 residues before the CDR3 end, and the germline J gene provides the missing end. The chain carries TRBV20-1 and TRBJ2-1; 10 bases are a match to TRBD2. The CDR3 extends over 13 amino acids. Germline V gene data show CDR1 as DFQATT and CDR2 as SNEGSKA (reference sequence). V shed 6 bases and J 6 bases; nucleotides not matched to a gene: 5. Partial CDR3 DNA: TGCAGTGCCTTTAGCGGGAGGACCAATGAG. It codes for CSAFSGRTNE. The complete CDR3 protein is CSAFSGRTNEQFF.

To note about this clone: The CDR3 is cut off 3 residues early in the read; its end comes from the germline J gene. The chain employs TRBV12-3 or TRBV12-4 and TRBJ1-2; 7 bases fit TRBD1. J was trimmed by 5 bases and V by 7 bases; bases with no gene match: 16. This CDR3 is 16 amino acids long. CDR3 residues: CASNNGQVASPYGYTF. CDR3 bases read: TGTGCCAGCAATAACGGACAGGTCGCGTCTCCTTATGGC.

Note on this clone: Sequencing ends 3 residues short of the CDR3 end; the germline J gene provides the rest. The chain links TRBV7-3 to TRBJ2-1, with D tentatively TRBD2 (5 bases). The CDR3 has 16 amino acids. The V end lost 4 bases, the J end lost 7 bases, and 20 bases lay between the germline ends. The germline V gene has CDR1 SGHTA and CDR2 FQGTGA. The CDR3 loop reads CASSSRTAIGENEQFF. The covered CDR3 bases are TGTGCCAGCAGCTCCCGGACTGCAATCGGTGAGAATGAG.

On this clone: The CDR3 goes on 3 residues after the read ends, and that part is filled in from the germline J gene. This chain links TRBV2 with TRBJ1-1, with 11 bases fitting TRBD1. CDR1 is SNHLY, CDR2 FYNNEI, per germline. J gave up 0 bases and V 10 bases, and 7 bases lay outside the gene matches. The CDR3 covers 15 residues. CDR3: CAKTQDRGLNTEAFF. The sequenced CDR3 bases are TGTGCCAAGACTCAGGACAGGGGGCTGAACACTGAA.

As for this clone: The read comes to an end 3 residues before the CDR3 does, leaving the germline J gene to fill in the end. This chain links TRBV7-9 with TRBJ1-2; possible D gene TRBD1, 6 bases. Germline V gives CDR1 SEHNR, CDR2 FQNEAQ (reference sequence). This CDR3 region has 13 residues. CDR3 bases read: TGTGCCAGCAGCTCCGACAGGCCCAATGAC. Protein product: CASSSDRPND. The whole CDR3 protein is CASSSDRPNDYTF.

As to this clone: Read coverage stops 3 residues before the CDR3 terminus; the germline J gene supplies the remainder. The chain recombines TRBV6-2 or TRBV6-3 with TRBJ1-1; the D gene is possibly TRBD1 (5 bases). CDR1 is MNHEY and CDR2 is SVGEGT in the germline V gene. The CDR3 contains 15 residues. CDR3 region: CASSYSGATGVEAFF. CDR3 bases read: TGTGCCAGCAGTTACTCTGGCGCGACGGGGGTGGAA.

A note on this clone: The sequence runs out 3 residues before the end of the CDR3; the remainder is reconstructed from the germline J gene. The chain is built from TRBV7-2 and TRBJ2-7, with 10 bases aligning to TRBD1. CDR1 and CDR2 from the germline V gene are SGHTA and FQGNSA. V was clipped by 7 bases and J by 2 bases; unmatched bases: 5. The CDR3 is 14 residues long. The covered CDR3 bases are TGTGCCAGCAAGTTCGGACAGGGGGCCTACGAG. Protein: CASKFGQGAYE. The CDR3, in full, reads CASKFGQGAYEQYF.

Regarding this clone: The CDR3 extends 3 residues past the end of the read, so its final part is completed from the germline J gene. The genes are TRBV12-3 or TRBV12-4 and TRBJ2-5, with TRBD1 matching over 7 bases. With V trimmed by 5 bases and J by 2 bases, 5 bases remained unmatched. The CDR3 spans 14 residues. The sequenced CDR3 bases are TGTGCCAGCAGTACGACGACAGGGCAAGAGACC. Translating gives CASSTTTGQET. The whole CDR3 is CASSTTTGQETQYF.